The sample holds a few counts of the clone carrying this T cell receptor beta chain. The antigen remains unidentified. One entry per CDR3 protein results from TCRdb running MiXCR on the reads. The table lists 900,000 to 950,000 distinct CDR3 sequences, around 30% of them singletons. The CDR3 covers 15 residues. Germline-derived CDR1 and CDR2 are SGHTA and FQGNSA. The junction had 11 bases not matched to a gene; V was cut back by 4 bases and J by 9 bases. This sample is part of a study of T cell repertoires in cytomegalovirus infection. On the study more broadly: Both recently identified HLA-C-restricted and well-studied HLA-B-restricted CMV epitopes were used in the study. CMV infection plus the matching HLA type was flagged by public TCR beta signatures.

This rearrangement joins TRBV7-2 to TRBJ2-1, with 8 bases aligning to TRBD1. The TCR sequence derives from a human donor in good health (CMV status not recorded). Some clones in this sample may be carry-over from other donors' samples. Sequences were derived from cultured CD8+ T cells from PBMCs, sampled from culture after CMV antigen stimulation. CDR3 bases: TGTGCCAGCAGCTCCCACCGGGACAGGAGTCCTGAGCAGTTCTTC. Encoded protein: CASSSHRDRSPEQFF.